The clone carrying this T cell receptor beta chain was seen only once. Its specificity is unknown. These data originate in a study of OX40 agonist ivuxolimab in advanced cancers. Across the study: Ivuxolimab, which patients received intravenously every 2 weeks, was dosed at 0.01 to 10 mg/kg.

The protocol was immunoSEQ multiplex PCR, while the TCRdb copy is restricted to in-frame clones and leaves out a portion. The repertoire holds fewer than 25,000 clones, with roughly 80% as singletons. CDR1 is MDHEN, CDR2 SYDVKM, per germline. This CDR3 comprises 15 residues. V was clipped by 7 bases and J by 0 bases, with 15 bases between them. Findings and caveats of the study: In the expanded peripheral T cells, antigen specificity was never determined. Some nonresponders also had low normalized T-cell clonal expansion. Partial responders at 0.1-3.0 mg/kg showed near-lowest clonal expansion.

The sequencing used CD4+ or CD8+ T cells sorted from blood, collected in a trial of the OX40 agonist ivuxolimab. This chain uses TRBV28 with TRBJ1-1, with D possibly being TRBD1 (6 bases). This sequence was found in an adult with an advanced solid tumor such as melanoma, head and neck, liver or kidney cancer. CDR3 region: CASKSGEEMNTEAFF. The CDR3 bases are TGTGCCAGCAAATCAGGGGAGGAAATGAACACTGAAGCTTTCTTT.